The 30 T cell receptor beta chains below all came from one sample that was sequenced in a study of shared clonotypes between healthy human individuals. Repertoires were generated with immunoSEQ multiplex PCR, while TCRdb's copy carries only in-frame clones and drops some. The sample shows millions of clones, about 92% of them seen only once. Sequenced input: naive CD4+ T cells from PBMCs. Subset given: CD45RA+ positively selected. These TCRs come from a man between 18 and 29 years old in good health. Some clones in this sample may be carry-over from other donors' samples.

This chain uses TRBV18 with TRBJ1-1, with 7 bases identical to TRBD1. The germline V gene encodes CDR1 KGHSH and CDR2 LQKENI. The CDR3 is 13 amino acids. V shed 5 bases, J shed 7 bases, and the junction held 7 bases outside the gene matches. The CDR3 here is CASSSDRDGEAFF. The CDR3 DNA is TGTGCCAGCTCATCTGACAGGGACGGTGAAGCTTTCTTT. Full variable domain (outside the CDR3, taken from reference TRBV18 and TRBJ1-1): NAGVMQNPRHLVRRRGQEARLRCSPMKGHSHVYWYRQLPEEGLKFMVYLQKENIIDESGMPKERFSAEFPKEGPSILRIQQVVRGDSAAYFCASSSDRDGEAFFGQGTRLTVV.

The chain employs TRBV21-1 and TRBJ2-7; the table's TRBD2 call for D was not verified on the DNA. TRBV21-1 is labeled a pseudogene. This CDR3 is built from 16 residues. The CDR3 region is CASSKGGSGVSYEQYF. CDR3 coding DNA: TGTGCCAGCAGCAAAGGAGGCAGCGGAGTTTCCTACGAGCAGTACTTC.

The CDR3, as DNA: TGTGCCAGCGGAACCACTAGCGGGAGGGACAATGAGCAGTTCTTC. Residues: CASGTTSGRDNEQFF. The chain has TRBV7-9 and TRBJ2-1, with 13 nucleotides matching TRBD2. Trimming removed 8 bases from V and 5 bases from J; junction bases left unmatched: 6. CDR3 length: 15 amino acids. Per germline, CDR1 SEHNR and CDR2 FQNEAQ (reference sequence).

The CDR3 sequence: CASSDYGLNQETQYF. DNA for the CDR3: TGTGCCAGCAGTGACTACGGACTGAACCAAGAGACCCAGTACTTC. The J gene is TRBJ2-5, the V gene TRBV2, with TRBD2 as a possible D gene (5 bases). The CDR3 spans 15 residues. V shed 3 bases and J shed 0 bases, with 11 bases lying between them. Germline V gene data show CDR1 as SNHLY and CDR2 as FYNNEI.

J is TRBJ2-7 and V is TRBV5-1; D gene uncertain. The V and J ends lost 1 base and 3 bases respectively, with 8 bases between them. Germline CDR1 and CDR2: SGHRS and YFSETQ. The CDR3 is made up of 13 amino acids. CDR3 protein: CASSLSEDYEQYF. Here the CDR3 DNA reads TGCGCCAGCAGCTTGAGTGAAGACTACGAGCAGTACTTC.

The CDR3 sequence: CASSQGRPGQGNYEQYF. DNA of the CDR3: TGCGCCAGCAGCCAAGGGCGACCGGGACAGGGGAACTACGAGCAGTACTTC. V and J are TRBV4-3 and TRBJ2-7; 10 bases line up with TRBD1. The CDR3 length is 17 residues. The V gene's germline CDR1 is LGHNA and CDR2 YSLEER. The junction had 9 bases not matched to a gene; V was cut back by 1 base and J by 3 bases.

The chain carries TRBV27 and TRBJ2-7; TRBD1 matches at 9 bases. CDR3 length equals 14 residues. The V and J ends lost 6 bases and 5 bases, in that order; junction bases with no gene match: 8. Germline assignment: CDR1 MNHEY and CDR2 SMNVEV (reference sequence). The CDR3, as DNA: TGTGCCAGCAGCCCTGGGACAGGGAGGCACGAGCAGTACTTC. Translating gives CASSPGTGRHEQYF.

This clone was seen only once. The chain employs TRBV7-8 and TRBJ2-7, with D perhaps TRBD1 or TRBD2 (5 bases each). Germline V gene lookup returns CDR1 SGHVS and CDR2 FQNEAQ. This CDR3 spans 15 amino acids. V was trimmed by 0 bases and J by 0 bases, leaving 9 bases between them. CDR3 region: CASSLAPGRSYEQYF. The CDR3 DNA is TGTGCCAGCAGCTTAGCGCCGGGGCGCTCCTACGAGCAGTACTTC.

The chain combines TRBV29-1 with TRBJ2-7, with D perhaps being TRBD1 or TRBD2 (6 bases each). Between the trimmed V and J ends, which lost 7 bases and 5 bases, there was a span of 21 bases. From germline, CDR1 is SQVTM and CDR2 ANQGSEA. The CDR3 is 14 residues long. The chain's CDR3 is CSARRGGKLDEQYF. CDR3 nucleotides: TGCAGCGCCCGACGAGGGGGGAAACTAGACGAGCAGTACTTC.

This chain links TRBV2 with TRBJ2-2; D call uncertain. Trimming cost V 4 bases and J 7 bases, with 10 bases left between them. The CDR3 consists of 13 residues. Germline V gene lookup returns CDR1 SNHLY and CDR2 FYNNEI. In DNA, the CDR3 is TGTGCCAGCAGTGCCGGGCTTAGCGGGGAGCTGTTTTTT. The encoded protein is CASSAGLSGELFF.

The chain employs TRBV21-1 and TRBJ2-2; the table calls TRBD2, which could not be checked here. TRBV21-1 is deemed a pseudogene. The CDR3 sequence is 17 residues long. CDR3: CASSSTGLAGAAGELFF. CDR3 in DNA: TGTGCCAGCAGCAGCACTGGACTAGCGGGAGCGGCCGGGGAGCTGTTTTTT.

The CDR3 spells CASSDTTPGQPSYGYTF. In DNA, the CDR3 is TGTGCCAGCAGTGATACGACGCCGGGACAGCCTAGCTATGGCTACACCTTC. This chain uses TRBV27 with TRBJ1-2; 7 bases align to TRBD1. The V segment lost 5 bases and the J segment 4 bases; nucleotides outside the gene matches: 16. Germline lookup yields CDR1 MNHEY and CDR2 SMNVEV (reference sequence). The CDR3 consists of 17 residues.

This clone has only one observation. This rearrangement joins TRBV5-1 to TRBJ1-4; D remains unclear. The CDR3 extends over 13 amino acids. The germline gives CDR1 SGHRS, CDR2 YFSETQ. V was shortened by 1 base and J by 3 bases, with 4 bases between the two germline ends. The CDR3 spells CASSLQPNEKLFF. The CDR3 coding sequence is TGCGCCAGCAGCTTGCAGCCTAATGAAAAACTGTTTTTT.

The chain carries TRBV21-1 and TRBJ2-5; TRBD2, the table's D call, was not compared with the DNA. TRBV21-1 is an annotated pseudogene. This CDR3 spans 18 amino acids. The CDR3 region has the DNA TGTGCCAGCAGCAAAGTAGTCGCCGAGCGGGAGCCTCAGGAGACCCAGTACTTC. It translates to CASSKVVAEREPQETQYF.

The sample holds a few counts of this clone. The rearrangement links TRBV4-3 to TRBJ1-2; no clear D gene. This CDR3 comprises 15 residues. CDR1 and CDR2 from the germline V gene are LGHNA and YSLEER. V lost 0 bases and J lost 8, with 16 bases in between. The CDR3 is CASSQDVLYPAGYTF. CDR3 sequence (DNA): TGCGCCAGCAGCCAAGACGTCCTTTATCCAGCGGGCTACACCTTC.

The V call is TRBV29-1, the J call TRBJ2-1; TRBD2 matches 7 bases. The CDR3 loop spans 14 amino acids. Trimming removed 2 bases from V and 8 bases from J; junction bases left unmatched: 9. Germline CDR1 and CDR2: SQVTM and ANQGSEA. In DNA, the CDR3 is TGCAGCGTTGAAAAGCGGGACCCATCGCATGAGCAGTTCTTC. The encoded protein is CSVEKRDPSHEQFF.

V is TRBV7-9 and J is TRBJ2-1; TRBD1 might be the D (6 bases). Trimming shortened V by 5 bases and J by 1 base, and 21 bases separated the two germline ends. This CDR3 spans 18 amino acids. From germline, CDR1 is SEHNR and CDR2 FQNEAQ (reference sequence). CDR3: CASSPGQPGVRSYNEQFF. The CDR3 DNA reads TGTGCCAGCAGCCCAGGACAGCCGGGCGTCAGATCCTACAATGAGCAGTTCTTC.

This chain connects TRBV10-3 to TRBJ1-5; D is undetermined. The V gene lost 3 bases and the J gene lost 3 bases, with 6 bases spanning the gap. This CDR3 contains 13 residues. Germline-derived CDR1 and CDR2 are ENHRY and SYGVKD. CDR3 protein: CAISDGNNQPQHF. The CDR3 DNA sequence: TGTGCCATCAGTGATGGGAACAATCAGCCCCAGCATTTT.

The chain recombines TRBV5-1 with TRBJ1-2; TRBD1 matches at 8 bases. The CDR3 consists of 13 residues. Germline V gene sequence: CDR1 SGHRS, CDR2 YFSETQ. Losses at the gene ends were 0 bases for V and 10 bases for J; bases not matched to a gene: 5. In DNA form, the CDR3 reads TGCGCCAGCAGCTTGGGACAGGGGTTCGCCTACACCTTC. It yields the protein CASSLGQGFAYTF.

The chain joins TRBV7-8 to TRBJ2-1; tentative D call: TRBD2 (6 bases). V lost 2 bases to trimming and J lost 4 bases, with 12 bases between them. Germline V gene lookup returns CDR1 SGHVS and CDR2 FQNEAQ. The CDR3 is 15 amino acids. The CDR3 reads CASSLWRADYNEQFF. For the CDR3, the DNA is TGTGCCAGCAGCTTATGGAGGGCCGATTACAATGAGCAGTTCTTC.

The chain uses TRBV7-3 and TRBJ2-2, with a tentative D call TRBD1 (6 bases). V lost 2 bases, J lost 3 bases, and 7 bases lay in between. The CDR3 length is 14 residues. CDR1 and CDR2 (germline): SGHTA, FQGTGA. The DNA of the CDR3 is TGTGCCAGCAGCTTAGGGACATACACCGGGGAGCTGTTTTTT. Translated, it gives CASSLGTYTGELFF.

This clone was found once. This chain connects TRBV11-2 to TRBJ1-4; TRBD1 might be the D (6 bases). The CDR3 consists of 15 residues. CDR1 and CDR2 (germline): SGHAT, FQNNGV. Trimming left V 5 bases short and J 7 bases short, with 17 bases between. CDR3 in amino acids: CASSLGWTASEKLFF. Written as DNA, the CDR3 is TGTGCCAGCAGCCTAGGATGGACAGCCTCTGAAAAACTGTTTTTT.

This chain uses TRBV19 with TRBJ2-3, with TRBD2 matching over 9 bases. CDR3 size: 14 residues. Germline CDR1 is LNHDA and CDR2 is SQIVND (reference sequence). The V gene end was trimmed by 6 bases and the J gene end by 5 bases; junction bases not matched to a gene: 6. The CDR3 is CASRLAGVKDTQYF. CDR3 coding DNA: TGTGCCAGTAGGTTAGCGGGAGTGAAAGATACGCAGTATTTT.

The V gene is TRBV11-2, the J gene TRBJ1-5; D gene uncertain. Germline assignment: CDR1 SGHAT and CDR2 FQNNGV. CDR3 length equals 14 residues. Between the trimmed V and J ends, which lost 0 bases and 0 bases, there was a span of 3 bases. The CDR3 DNA reads TGTGCCAGCAGCTTAGACCATAGCAATCAGCCCCAGCATTTT. Amino acid sequence: CASSLDHSNQPQHF.

V and J are TRBV27 and TRBJ2-5; 7 bases match TRBD1. This CDR3 comprises 15 residues. Germline assignment: CDR1 MNHEY and CDR2 SMNVEV (reference sequence). Trimming cost V 0 bases and J 3 bases; bases outside gene matches: 4. Here the CDR3 reads CASSLSRGTEETQYF. CDR3 DNA: TGTGCCAGCAGTTTATCGCGAGGGACAGAAGAGACCCAGTACTTC.

This chain joins TRBV5-1 and TRBJ1-1; 11 bases fit TRBD1. The CDR3 is 17 residues long. CDR1 SGHRS and CDR2 YFSETQ come from the germline V gene. V was pared by 4 bases and J by 6 bases, with 14 bases of the junction left unmatched. CDR3 in amino acids: CASSHFGQGARVAEAFF. DNA of the CDR3: TGCGCCAGCAGCCACTTCGGACAGGGGGCGAGAGTCGCTGAAGCTTTCTTT. Based on the CDR3 plus reference TRBV5-1 and TRBJ1-1, the full variable domain is KAGVTQTPRYLIKTRGQQVTLSCSPISGHRSVSWYQQTPGQGLQFLFEYFSETQRNKGNFPGRFSGRQFSNSRSEMNVSTLELGDSALYLCASSHFGQGARVAEAFFGQGTRLTVV.

As for this clone: The same CDR3 is also encoded by other DNA sequences in this sample. The chain recombines TRBV7-9 with TRBJ2-3; 11 bases fit TRBD2. Trimming cost V 2 bases and J 3 bases; bases outside gene matches: 4. Germline V lookup: CDR1 SEHNR, CDR2 FQNEAQ (reference sequence). There are 16 residues in the CDR3. CDR3 in DNA: TGTGCCAGCAGCTTACTAGCGGGAGGTAGGACAGATACGCAGTATTTT. Its translation is CASSLLAGGRTDTQYF.

This clone was observed a few times. V and J are TRBV27 and TRBJ1-5, with no clear D. Between the trimmed V and J ends, which lost 5 bases and 6 bases, there was a span of 11 bases. The CDR3 contains 13 residues. The germline V gene has CDR1 MNHEY and CDR2 SMNVEV (reference sequence). In nucleotides, the CDR3 is TGTGCCAGCAGTGCGGAGGTAGGTCAGCCCCAGCATTTT. Translation: CASSAEVGQPQHF.

The V call is TRBV15, the J call TRBJ1-2; 7 bases map to TRBD1. This CDR3 is 16 amino acids long. V trimming: 0 bases; J trimming: 6 bases; junction bases outside the gene matches: 10. CDR1 is LNHNV and CDR2 is YYDKDF in the germline V gene (reference sequence). DNA of the CDR3: TGTGCCACCAGCAGAGATATGGGCTGGACAGGAAATGGCTACACCTTC. Amino acids: CATSRDMGWTGNGYTF.

The CDR3 sequence is CASSWGGQGALEQYF. The CDR3 DNA follows: TGTGCCAGCAGCTGGGGCGGACAGGGGGCGCTCGAGCAGTACTTC. This sequence joins TRBV5-4 and TRBJ2-7; 11 nucleotides line up with TRBD1. Germline trimming cut 3 bases from V and 6 bases from J; bases unmatched to any gene: 8. The CDR3 contains 15 residues. CDR1 and CDR2 (germline): SGHNT, YYREEE (reference sequence).